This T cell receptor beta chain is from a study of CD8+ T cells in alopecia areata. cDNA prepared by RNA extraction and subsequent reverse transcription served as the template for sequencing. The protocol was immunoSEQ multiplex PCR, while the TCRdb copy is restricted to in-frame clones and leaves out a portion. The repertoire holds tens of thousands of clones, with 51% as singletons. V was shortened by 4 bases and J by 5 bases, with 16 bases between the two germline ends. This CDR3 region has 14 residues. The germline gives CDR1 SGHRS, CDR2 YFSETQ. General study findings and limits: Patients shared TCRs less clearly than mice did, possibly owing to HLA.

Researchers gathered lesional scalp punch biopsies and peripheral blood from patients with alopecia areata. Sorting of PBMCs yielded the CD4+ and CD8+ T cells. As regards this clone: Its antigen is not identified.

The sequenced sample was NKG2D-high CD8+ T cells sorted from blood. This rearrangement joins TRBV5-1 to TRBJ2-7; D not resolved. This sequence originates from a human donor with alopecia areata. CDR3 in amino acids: CASSPEKGWDEQYF. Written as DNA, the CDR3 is TGCGCCAGCAGCCCGGAGAAGGGTTGGGACGAGCAGTACTTC.